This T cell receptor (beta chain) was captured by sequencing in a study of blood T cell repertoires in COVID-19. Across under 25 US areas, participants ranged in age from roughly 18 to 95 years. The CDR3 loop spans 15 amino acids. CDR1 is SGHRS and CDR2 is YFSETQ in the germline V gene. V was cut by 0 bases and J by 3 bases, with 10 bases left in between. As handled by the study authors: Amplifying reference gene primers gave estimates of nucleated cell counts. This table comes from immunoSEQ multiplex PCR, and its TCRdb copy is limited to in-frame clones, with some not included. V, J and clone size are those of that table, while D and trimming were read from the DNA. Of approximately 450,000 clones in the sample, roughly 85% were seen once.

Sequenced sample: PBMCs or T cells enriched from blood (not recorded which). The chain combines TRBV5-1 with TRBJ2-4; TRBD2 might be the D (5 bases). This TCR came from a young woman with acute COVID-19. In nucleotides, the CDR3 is TGCGCCAGCAGCTTGGAACCGACTAACAAAAACATTCAGTACTTC. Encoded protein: CASSLEPTNKNIQYF.